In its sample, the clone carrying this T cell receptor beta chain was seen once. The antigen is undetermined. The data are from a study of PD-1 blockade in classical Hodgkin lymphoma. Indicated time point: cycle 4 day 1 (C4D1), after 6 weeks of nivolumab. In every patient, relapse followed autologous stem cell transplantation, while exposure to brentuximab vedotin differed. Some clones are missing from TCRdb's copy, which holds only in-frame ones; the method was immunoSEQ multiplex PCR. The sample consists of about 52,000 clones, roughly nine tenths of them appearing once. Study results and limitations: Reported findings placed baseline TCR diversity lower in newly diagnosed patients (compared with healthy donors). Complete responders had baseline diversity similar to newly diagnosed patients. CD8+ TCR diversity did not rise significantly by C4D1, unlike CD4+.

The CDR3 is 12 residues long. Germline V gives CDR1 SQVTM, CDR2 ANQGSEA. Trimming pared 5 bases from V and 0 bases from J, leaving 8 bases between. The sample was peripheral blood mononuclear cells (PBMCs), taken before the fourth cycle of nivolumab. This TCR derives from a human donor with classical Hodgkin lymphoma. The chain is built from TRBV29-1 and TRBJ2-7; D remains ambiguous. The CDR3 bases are TGCAGCGTTCAGTGGGACTCCTACGAGCAGTACTTC. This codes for CSVQWDSYEQYF.